This entry lists 16 T cell receptor beta chains sequenced from one sample in a study of blood T cell repertoires in COVID-19. The assay was immunoSEQ multiplex PCR, and TCRdb's table has in-frame clones only and misses some. This table holds around 94,000 clones, around 80% found once. Material: peripheral blood. The receptors were gathered from a human donor in a cohort sampled during active COVID-19.

This clone appeared a few times. The chain links TRBV30 to TRBJ1-1, with a weak D call TRBD1 (5 bases). Germline V CDR1 and CDR2: GTSNPN, SVGIG (reference sequence). V lost 1 base and J lost 0, with 12 bases in between. This CDR3 spans 15 amino acids. The DNA for the CDR3 is TGTGCCTGGAGTGCCTTGGGACTAGTGAACACTGAAGCTTTCTTT. This encodes CAWSALGLVNTEAFF.

The rearrangement uses TRBV10-3 and TRBJ2-7; D is uncertain. CDR3 length: 15 amino acids. The V gene's germline CDR1 is ENHRY and CDR2 SYGVKD. The V gene lost 7 bases and the J gene lost 3 bases, with 19 bases spanning the gap. The CDR3 is CAIKPHDSNGYEQYF. The CDR3 DNA is TGTGCCATCAAACCCCACGACTCCAACGGCTACGAGCAGTACTTC.

The chain links TRBV27 to TRBJ2-7; 7 bases align to TRBD2. Germline V gene data show CDR1 as MNHEY and CDR2 as SMNVEV (reference sequence). CDR3 length: 11 residues. V dropped 6 bases and J dropped 4; count of bases not matched to a gene: 0. CDR3 bases: TGTGCCAGCAGGGGGGGGTACGAGCAGTACTTC. Translating it yields CASRGGYEQYF.

This clone was seen only a few times. The J gene is TRBJ1-3, the V gene TRBV4-1; D not certain. Germline V gene lookup returns CDR1 MGHRA and CDR2 YSYEKL. The V end lost 0 bases, the J end lost 0 bases, and 6 bases lay between the germline ends. The CDR3 loop spans 15 amino acids. The CDR3 loop is CASSQDLGSGNTIYF. In DNA, the CDR3 is TGCGCCAGCAGCCAAGATCTAGGCTCTGGAAACACCATATATTTT.

The chain links TRBV6-5 to TRBJ2-7, with 16 bases aligning to TRBD2. CDR3 size: 16 residues. Germline V gene lookup returns CDR1 MNHEY and CDR2 SVGAGI. After removal of 2 bases from V and 6 bases from J, the junction contained 4 bases not matched to a gene. The CDR3 sequence is CASSYGGTSGRGEQYF. In DNA form, the CDR3 reads TGTGCCAGCAGTTACGGGGGGACTAGCGGGAGGGGCGAGCAGTACTTC.

The CDR3 nucleotides read TGTGCCAGCAGTCTAGGGGGCGGGAGGTTCGGCACAGATACGCAGTATTTT. It encodes CASSLGGGRFGTDTQYF. This sequence joins TRBV6-6 and TRBJ2-3; TRBD2 might be the D (8 bases). CDR1 and CDR2 from the germline V gene are MNHNY and SVGAGI (reference sequence). Trimming cost V 5 bases and J 1 base, with 19 bases left between them. CDR3 size: 17 residues.

V usage is TRBV27 and J usage is TRBJ1-3, with 9 bases fitting TRBD1. From germline, CDR1 is MNHEY and CDR2 SMNVEV (reference sequence). V dropped 5 bases and J dropped 5; count of bases not matched to a gene: 4. The CDR3 is made up of 14 amino acids. CDR3 sequence: CASSPGQGRNTIYF. The CDR3 DNA follows: TGTGCCAGCAGTCCCGGACAGGGGAGAAACACCATATATTTT.

The chain recombines TRBV7-3 with TRBJ2-2, with 11 bases aligning to TRBD1. J lost 5 bases, V lost 4 bases, and 3 bases had no gene match. The CDR3 is 15 residues long. CDR1 is SGHTA, CDR2 FQGTGA, per germline. The CDR3 is CASSSGTGGTGELFF. CDR3 bases: TGTGCCAGCAGCTCCGGGACAGGGGGGACCGGGGAGCTGTTTTTT.

This clone occurred a few times. The rearrangement uses TRBV6-6 and TRBJ1-2; maybe TRBD1 (6 bases). The CDR3 contains 12 residues. The germline gives CDR1 MNHNY, CDR2 SVGAGI (reference sequence). The V end lost 6 bases, the J end lost 5 bases, and 10 bases lay between the germline ends. The CDR3 loop reads CASSDTGYGYTF. DNA of the CDR3: TGTGCCAGCAGCGATACAGGGTATGGCTACACCTTC.

The chain employs TRBV27 and TRBJ2-7; 8 positions agree with TRBD2. The CDR3 is made up of 15 amino acids. The germline V gene has CDR1 MNHEY and CDR2 SMNVEV (reference sequence). J lost 3 bases, V lost 6 bases, and 10 bases had no gene match. Here the CDR3 reads CASSPPLSGSYEQYF. The CDR3 DNA reads TGTGCCAGCAGCCCACCCCTCAGCGGGAGCTACGAGCAGTACTTC.

The chain employs TRBV3-1 (or the pseudogene TRBV3-2) and TRBJ2-7, with TRBD1 matching 10 bases. V shed 3 bases and J 6 bases; nucleotides not matched to a gene: 5. The germline CDR1 and CDR2 sequences are LGHDT and YNNKEL (reference sequence). The CDR3 sequence is 14 residues long. The CDR3 sequence: CASSHPGQGSEQYF. In DNA form, the CDR3 reads TGTGCCAGCAGCCACCCGGGACAGGGGTCCGAGCAGTACTTC.

The chain is built from TRBV28 and TRBJ2-3; 16 bases map to TRBD2. CDR3 size: 17 residues. Germline V gene lookup returns CDR1 MDHEN and CDR2 SYDVKM. V was pared by 5 bases and J by 5 bases, with 7 bases of the junction left unmatched. CDR3 sequence: CASSLGLAGGPEDTQYF. The CDR3 DNA follows: TGTGCCAGCAGTCTGGGACTAGCGGGAGGGCCGGAAGATACGCAGTATTTT.

The chain recombines TRBV9 with TRBJ2-5; TRBD2 is a possible D gene (5 bases). The CDR3 is 17 amino acids. V was clipped by 4 bases and J by 3 bases, with 22 bases between them. The V gene's germline CDR1 is SGDLS and CDR2 YYNGEE. The CDR3, as DNA: TGTGCCAGCAGCCCAAGTCCCTCTCTAGCCCCGGAAGAGACCCAGTACTTC. Amino acids: CASSPSPSLAPEETQYF. Full variable domain (remainder filled in from reference TRBV9 and TRBJ2-5): DSGVTQTPKHLITATGQRVTLRCSPRSGDLSVYWYQQSLDQGLQFLIQYYNGEERAKGNILERFSAQQFPDLHSELNLSSLELGDSALYFCASSPSPSLAPEETQYFGPGTRLLVL.

This clone occurred once. The chain has TRBV18 and TRBJ2-4; no firm D call. This CDR3 contains 16 residues. The V end was cut by 2 bases, the J end by 3 bases, with 14 bases between. Germline V gene data show CDR1 as KGHSH and CDR2 as LQKENI. CDR3 DNA: TGTGCCAGCTCACCATTCGAGCAGGTGATCAAAAACATTCAGTACTTC. Translated: CASSPFEQVIKNIQYF.

The chain employs TRBV5-8 and TRBJ2-5, with TRBD2 matching over 8 bases. Germline V gives CDR1 SGHTS, CDR2 YDEGEE. V gave up 0 bases and J gave up 9 bases; unmatched junction bases: 7. The CDR3 runs to 14 residues. This CDR3 reads CASSLGSGVMSQYF. Here the CDR3 DNA reads TGTGCCAGCAGCTTGGGTAGCGGGGTCATGTCCCAGTACTTC.

This clone was recorded a few times. The junction does not match germline at one end; this may be a read error. The chain has TRBV28 and TRBJ1-4; no definite D call. CDR3 length: 11 amino acids. Germline V gene data show CDR1 as MDHEN and CDR2 as SYDVKM. CDR3 in amino acids: CASSFGWRRVF. The DNA for the CDR3 is TGTGCCAGCAGTTTCGGGTGGAGGCGGGTTTTT.